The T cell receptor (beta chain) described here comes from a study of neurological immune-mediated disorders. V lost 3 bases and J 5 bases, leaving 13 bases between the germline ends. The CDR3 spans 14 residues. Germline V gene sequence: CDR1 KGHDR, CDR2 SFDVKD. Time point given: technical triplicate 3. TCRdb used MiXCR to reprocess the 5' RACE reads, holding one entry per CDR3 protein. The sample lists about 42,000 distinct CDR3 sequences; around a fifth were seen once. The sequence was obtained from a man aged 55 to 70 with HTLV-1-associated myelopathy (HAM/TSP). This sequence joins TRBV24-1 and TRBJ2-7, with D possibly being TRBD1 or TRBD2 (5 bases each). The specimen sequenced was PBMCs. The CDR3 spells CATSDAHRGHEQYF. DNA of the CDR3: TGTGCCACCAGTGATGCCCACCGGGGCCACGAGCAGTACTTC.